A selection of T cell receptor beta chains follows, all from one sample in a study of OX40 agonist ivuxolimab in advanced cancers. Data came from immunoSEQ multiplex PCR; TCRdb stores just in-frame clones and leaves some out. Of 65,000 to 100,000 clones listed, around 90% are singletons. This specimen was CD4+ or CD8+ T cells sorted from blood, taken in a trial of the OX40 agonist ivuxolimab. The source of these receptors is an adult with an advanced solid tumor such as melanoma, head and neck, liver or kidney cancer. Both conserved end residues are part of each CDR3. The D gene is left open where the match is weak. Where a row states a size, it is once, few, many or the class of an expanded clone; other rows omit it.

D	V	size	J	DNA	CDR3
TRBD1	TRBV28	-	TRBJ1-2	TGTGCCAGCAGTTACGGGGTCAGGGGGAGGTATGGCTACACCTTC	CASSYGVRGRYGYTF
-	TRBV6-5	-	TRBJ2-5	TGTGCCAGCAGACAGGTAGAGACCCAGTACTTC	CASRQVETQYF
-	TRBV7-9	-	TRBJ2-6	TGTGCCAGCAGCTTACCCTCTGGGGCCAACGTCCTGACTTTC	CASSLPSGANVLTF
-	TRBV7-8	-	TRBJ2-1	TGTGCCAGCAGCTTATATGGGGGACTCGCCCGTCACAATGAGCAGTTCTTC	CASSLYGGLARHNEQFF
-	TRBV19	-	TRBJ2-5	TGTGCCAGTAGTATAGGTGGAGGGGAGACCCAGTACTTC	CASSIGGGETQYF
TRBD1	TRBV7-7	-	TRBJ2-6	TGTGCTAGCAGCCCCGGACAGGGACGAAGCTCTGGGGCCAACGTCCTGACTTTC	CASSPGQGRSSGANVLTF
-	TRBV18	-	TRBJ1-3	TGTGCCAGCTCACCGGGGGGCGGAAACACCATATATTTT	CASSPGGGNTIYF
TRBD1	TRBV19	-	TRBJ2-3	TGTGCCAGTAGTAAGCAGGGGGCAGGAGATACGCAGTATTTT	CASSKQGAGDTQYF
TRBD1	TRBV5-1	-	TRBJ2-7	TGCGCCAGCAGCTCCTCAGGGGGCGCTTGGTACGAGCAGTACTTC	CASSSSGGAWYEQYF
-	TRBV7-8	-	TRBJ2-7	TGTGCCAGCAGCTTAGTCGCACTAGCATACGAGCAGTACTTC	CASSLVALAYEQYF
-	TRBV19	-	TRBJ2-5	TGTGCCAGTAGTAGCGGGATTCAAGAGACCCAGTACTTC	CASSSGIQETQYF
-	TRBV28	-	TRBJ1-4	TGTGCCAGCAGTCCCTCGGGTGGAAAACTGTTTTTT	CASSPSGGKLFF
-	TRBV5-4	many	TRBJ1-2	TGTGCCAGCAGCTCGGGGTCCCACAGGTTTCGTGGCTACACCTTC	CASSSGSHRFRGYTF
-	TRBV28	-	TRBJ1-5	TGTGCCAGCAGTTTATGGGCGGCCCAAAGCAATCAGCCCCAGCATTTT	CASSLWAAQSNQPQHF
-	TRBV11-2	-	TRBJ1-5	TGTGCCAGCTGCGGAGATTATCAGCCCCAGCATTTT	CASCGDYQPQHF
-	TRBV28	-	TRBJ2-7	TGTGCCAGCAGTTCTGGCCATACCTACGAGCAGTACTTC	CASSSGHTYEQYF
TRBD1	TRBV5-4	-	TRBJ2-7	TGTGCCAGCAGCGCGGGACAGGGGCATGGGGAGCAGTACTTC	CASSAGQGHGEQYF
TRBD2	TRBV18	-	TRBJ2-1	TGTGCCAGCTCACCACCCTCGACTAGCGGGTTGCAGTTCTTC	CASSPPSTSGLQFF
TRBD2	TRBV10-3	-	TRBJ2-3	TGTGCCGCGAGACTAGCGAGCACAGATACGCAGTATTTT	CAARLASTDTQYF
TRBD2	TRBV7-2	-	TRBJ2-7	TGTGCCAGCAGCTTAGGGTCCCGGCGGACTAGCGGGAGGGCCTACGAGCAGTACTTC	CASSLGSRRTSGRAYEQYF
-	TRBV6-5	once	TRBJ1-1	TGTGCCAGCAGCCGAAGTAATCAGGGCTCTGAAGCTTTCTTT	CASSRSNQGSEAFF
TRBD1	TRBV2	once	TRBJ1-2	TGTGCCAGCAGTACAGGGGGCGGAAGCTATGGCTACACCTTC	CASSTGGGSYGYTF
-	TRBV28	-	TRBJ2-7	TGTGCCAGCAGTATTCGGAGGAACGAGCAGTACTTC	CASSIRRNEQYF
-	TRBV11-2	few	TRBJ1-5	TGTGCCAGCAGTCTGGGCCCGGGGCTTAGGGATCAGCCCCAGCATTTT	CASSLGPGLRDQPQHF
-	TRBV11-2	-	TRBJ2-7	TGTGCCAGCAGCCCGGGGATGGCAGGGCAGGGGCACGAGCAGTACTTC	CASSPGMAGQGHEQYF
TRBD2	TRBV2	-	TRBJ2-7	TGTGCCAGCAGTGAGGGACTAGCGGCCTCCTACGAGCAGTACTTC	CASSEGLAASYEQYF
-	TRBV6-4	few	TRBJ2-5	TGTGCCTCCACGGGGACCCAGTACTTC	CASTGTQYF
TRBD2	TRBV28	-	TRBJ2-1	TGTGCCAGCACCCTCATGGGACTAGCGGGAGGAGGGGGGAAGTTCTTC	CASTLMGLAGGGGKFF
TRBD1	TRBV18	-	TRBJ2-1	TGTGCCAGCTCACCAGTGACAGGGGTAAATGAGCAGTTCTTC	CASSPVTGVNEQFF
TRBD2	TRBV7-1	-	TRBJ2-1	TGTGCCAGCAGCTTAGCGGCGGGAGCCAATGAGCAGTTCTTC	CASSLAAGANEQFF
TRBD1	TRBV7-9	few	TRBJ1-1	TGTGCCAGCAGCTCCGGGACAGGGTACCCTGAAGCTTTCTTT	CASSSGTGYPEAFF
-	TRBV6-5	-	TRBJ2-2	TGTGCCAGCAGACCAATTGGCACGAACACCGGGGAGCTGTTTTTT	CASRPIGTNTGELFF
-	TRBV7-2	-	TRBJ2-2	TGTGCCAGCAGCCGTATAGTAGGGGTTTCTACCAACACCGGGGAGCTGTTTTTT	CASSRIVGVSTNTGELFF
-	TRBV7-6	-	TRBJ1-1	TGTGCCAGCAGCTTAGGGCAAGGACTTTTGAACACTGAAGCTTTCTTT	CASSLGQGLLNTEAFF
-	TRBV28	-	TRBJ2-7	TGTGCCAGCAGTTTATCTCAGAGCTCCTACGAGCAGTACTTC	CASSLSQSSYEQYF
-	TRBV5-1	-	TRBJ2-1	TGCGCCAGCCGCCCCGTTAGATCCAATGAGCAGTTCTTC	CASRPVRSNEQFF
-	TRBV28	-	TRBJ1-1	TGTGCCAGCAGTCCTACGTTATTGGCCACTGAAGCTTTCTTT	CASSPTLLATEAFF
TRBD1	TRBV5-6	-	TRBJ2-5	TGTGCCAGCAGCTTGAGGGGGCGGGAGACCCAGTACTTC	CASSLRGRETQYF
-	TRBV9	-	TRBJ1-4	TGTGCCAGCAGCGTCGGGGGGTTTAATGAAAAACTGTTTTTT	CASSVGGFNEKLFF
TRBD1	TRBV10-3	-	TRBJ2-1	TGTGCCATCAACCGGGACAGGGGGGGGAATGAGCAGTTCTTC	CAINRDRGGNEQFF
-	TRBV5-4	-	TRBJ2-1	TGTGCCAGCAGCTCCTCCGGGACTAATGAGCAGTTCTTC	CASSSSGTNEQFF
-	TRBV6-6	-	TRBJ2-5	TGTGCCAGCAGTCCCGCCGGACGTCGAGGAGGAGAGACCCAGTACTTC	CASSPAGRRGGETQYF